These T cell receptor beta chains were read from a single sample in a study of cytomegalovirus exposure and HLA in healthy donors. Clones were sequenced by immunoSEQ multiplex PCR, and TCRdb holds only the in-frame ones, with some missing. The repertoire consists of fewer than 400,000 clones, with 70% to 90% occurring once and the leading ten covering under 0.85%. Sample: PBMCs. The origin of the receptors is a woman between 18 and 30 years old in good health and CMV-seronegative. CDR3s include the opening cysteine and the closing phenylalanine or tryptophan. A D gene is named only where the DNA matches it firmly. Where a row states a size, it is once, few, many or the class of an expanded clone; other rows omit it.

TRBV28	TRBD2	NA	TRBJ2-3	TGTGCCACCAAGGGGAGGGAGACAGATACGCAGTATTTT	CATKGRETDTQYF
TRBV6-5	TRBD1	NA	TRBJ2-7	TGTGCCAGCAGTTTGGGACAGGGGGCGAGTGAGCAGTACTTC	CASSLGQGASEQYF
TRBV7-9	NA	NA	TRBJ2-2	TGTGCCAGCAGCTTAGTAAGGAGGGAACCCGGGGAGCTGTTTTTT	CASSLVRREPGELFF
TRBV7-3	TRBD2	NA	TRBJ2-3	TGTGCCAGCAGCTTAACGATTAGCGGGAGACTGCTCGGGGGCACAGATACGCAGTATTTT	CASSLTISGRLLGGTDTQYF
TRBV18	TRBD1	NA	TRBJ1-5	TGTGCCAGCTCACCGGGACAGGGCTACCAGCCCCAGCATTTT	CASSPGQGYQPQHF
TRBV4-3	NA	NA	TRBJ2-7	TGCGCCAGCAGCCAAAACCCGGAGAGGGACGAGCAGTACTTC	CASSQNPERDEQYF
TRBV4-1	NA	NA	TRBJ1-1	TGCGCCAGCAGCCAACCTAGGGAGCGCACGACTGAAGCTTTCTTT	CASSQPRERTTEAFF
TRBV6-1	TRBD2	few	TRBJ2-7	TGTGCCAGCAGTGAGAGGGGACTAGCGGGAGGGTACGAGCAGTACTTC	CASSERGLAGGYEQYF
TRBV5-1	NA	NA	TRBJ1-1	TGCGCCAGCAGCCGGGACGGGGGGAACACTGAAGCTTTCTTT	CASSRDGGNTEAFF
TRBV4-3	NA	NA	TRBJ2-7	TGCGCCAGCAGCCAAGAAAGTGACAGTCTCTACGAGCAGTACTTC	CASSQESDSLYEQYF
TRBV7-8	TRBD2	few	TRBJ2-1	TGTGCCAGCAGCTTCTCGGCGGGAGGTCGCAACAATGAGCAGTTCTTC	CASSFSAGGRNNEQFF
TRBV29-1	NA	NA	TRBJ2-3	TGCAGCGTTGCCAGGGGAGGGAGCACAGATACGCAGTATTTT	CSVARGGSTDTQYF
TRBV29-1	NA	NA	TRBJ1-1	TGCAGCGTTGAGAGGGTCCTTAACACTGAAGCTTTCTTT	CSVERVLNTEAFF
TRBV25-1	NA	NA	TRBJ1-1	TGTGCCAGCAGTGAATTTACTCGGGGGGAAGGGGACACTGAAGCTTTCTTT	CASSEFTRGEGDTEAFF
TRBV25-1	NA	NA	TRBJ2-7	TGTGCCAGCAGGGGGCAAACCTACGAGCAGTACTTC	CASRGQTYEQYF
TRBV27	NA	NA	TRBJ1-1	TGTGCCAGCAGACCCCGGCCGGAGGACACTGAAGCTTTCTTT	CASRPRPEDTEAFF
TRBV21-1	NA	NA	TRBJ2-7	TGTGCCAGCAGCAATTGTTACAGGGACCCCTCCTACGAGCAGTACTTC	CASSNCYRDPSYEQYF
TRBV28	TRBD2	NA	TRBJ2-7	TGTGCCAGCAGTTTGAGGAGTAGCGGGAGAGTGCAGTACTTC	CASSLRSSGRVQYF
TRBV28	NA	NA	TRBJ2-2	TGTGCCAGCAGCCTCAACAGGGATCGGATCACCGGGGAGCTGTTTTTT	CASSLNRDRITGELFF
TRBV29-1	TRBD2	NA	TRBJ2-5	TGCAGCGTCGCCCGACTAGCGGGAAGCCGGGAGACCCAGTACTTC	CSVARLAGSRETQYF
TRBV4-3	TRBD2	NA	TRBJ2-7	TGCGCCAGCAGCCAAGATAGGGGCGGGGGGGCGAACGAGCAGTACTTC	CASSQDRGGGANEQYF
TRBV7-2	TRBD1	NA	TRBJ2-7	TGTGCCAGCAACGTCGGGGCAGGGGGTGATGAGTACTTC	CASNVGAGGDEYF
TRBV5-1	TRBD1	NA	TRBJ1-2	TGCGCCAGCAGCCTGGACAGGTCCTGGGGAGGCTACACCTTC	CASSLDRSWGGYTF
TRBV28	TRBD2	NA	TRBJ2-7	TGTGCCAGCAGTCCGACTAGCGGGACGCAGTACTTC	CASSPTSGTQYF
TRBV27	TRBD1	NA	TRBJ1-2	TGTGCCAGCAGTTACGGACAGGGGGACGGCTACACCTTC	CASSYGQGDGYTF
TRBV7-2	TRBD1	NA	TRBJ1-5	TGTGCCAGCAGCTTAGGAGGGACAGCCTACAATCAGCCCCAGCATTTT	CASSLGGTAYNQPQHF
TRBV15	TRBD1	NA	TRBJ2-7	TGTGCCACCAGGTTGGGACAGAAGTTAATGTCTGGCGAGCAGTACTTC	CATRLGQKLMSGEQYF
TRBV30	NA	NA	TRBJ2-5	TGTGCCTGGAGTCAGCGGACTGGGGAGACCCAGTACTTC	CAWSQRTGETQYF